This record covers a single T cell receptor (beta chain). As yet, its antigen is unknown. An input of roughly 0.5 to 1 ug of RNA was subjected to reverse transcription using random hexamers. A multiplex approach, immunoSEQ multiplex PCR, amplified TCR beta CDR3 across 54 Vbeta and 13 Jbeta. TCRdb independently ran MiXCR on the immunoSEQ multiplex PCR reads; one entry per CDR3 protein. Altogether under 200,000 distinct CDR3 sequences are present, just under 95% being singletons, with the ten largest covering around 0.15%. The source of the sample is a study of CD8 T cells in Susac syndrome. CDR1 GTSNPN and CDR2 SVGIG come from the germline V gene (reference sequence). The CDR3 runs 13 residues. V was clipped by 4 bases and J by 1 base, with 11 bases between them. Study-wide results and caveats: The study conceded that its TCR sequencing and HLA analysis involved relatively few individuals.

The sequenced target, TCR beta, came from blood CD8+ and CD4+ T cells. The V and J genes are TRBV30 and TRBJ2-7; D is uncertain. The receptor was isolated from a human donor in good health. Sample: CD4+ T cells from PBMCs. The CDR3 region is CAWTRMGSYEQYF. DNA of the CDR3: TGTGCCTGGACCCGTATGGGTTCCTACGAGCAGTACTTC.